Listed below are T cell receptor beta chains from one sample, sequenced in a study of identical twins. MiXCR, applied by TCRdb to the 5' RACE reads, yields one record per CDR3 protein. The data show 430,000 or so distinct CDR3 sequences, approximately 24% seen once. This sample was shared with a second study, whose subject was T cells expressing NK-cell markers.

Material for sequencing was CD4+ T cells sorted from blood. All receptors derive from a woman younger than 35 in good health. CDR3s include the opening cysteine and the closing phenylalanine or tryptophan. A D gene is named only where the DNA matches it firmly.

d_gene	v_gene	j_gene	CDR3aa
TRBD2	TRBV5-1	TRBJ2-1	CASSLVLAGGGEQFF
TRBD2	TRBV4-2	TRBJ2-3	CASSQEKRGGLDTQYF
TRBD2	TRBV20-1	TRBJ2-1	CSASNSGGYNEQFF
TRBD2	TRBV20-1	TRBJ2-7	CSAPPGGTGIEQYF
TRBD1	TRBV11-2	TRBJ2-5	CASSLALRDRAKTQYF
TRBD2	TRBV20-1	TRBJ2-1	CSASQAGALDLVQFF
NA	TRBV6-6	TRBJ2-3	CASSSIDTQYF
NA	TRBV5-1	TRBJ2-1	CASSLLRDEQFF
TRBD2	TRBV7-9	TRBJ2-7	CASSQRALAVIYEQYF
TRBD1	TRBV6-1	TRBJ1-1	CASSEVRQGEAFF
TRBD2	TRBV11-2	TRBJ2-3	CASSLDFDLAGGRDTQYF
NA	TRBV4-2	TRBJ2-5	CASSQGQEETQYF
TRBD1	TRBV19	TRBJ2-7	CASSLAGTDSYEQYF
NA	TRBV7-3	TRBJ2-2	CASSLQGTLNTGELFF
TRBD1	TRBV20-1	TRBJ2-2	CSATDRESGELFF
NA	TRBV7-9	TRBJ1-1	CASSLMTGRGEAFF
NA	TRBV7-9	TRBJ1-1	CASSLDGYAFF
NA	TRBV7-3	TRBJ2-5	CASSPGHYQETQYF
NA	TRBV20-1	TRBJ1-5	CSARGGQASNQPQHF
TRBD1	TRBV27	TRBJ2-3	CATRGLGQGTDTQYF
NA	TRBV29-1	TRBJ2-5	CSVGRPEGIGTQYF
NA	TRBV6-5	TRBJ1-1	CASSRLNTEAFF
NA	TRBV5-1	TRBJ1-5	CASSWGWGDNQPQHF
NA	TRBV3-1	TRBJ1-1	CASSQSGYTEAFF
NA	TRBV5-1	TRBJ2-5	CASSAGNRQETQYF
TRBD1	TRBV12-3/TRBV12-4	TRBJ1-1	CASRTGTVTEAFF
TRBD2	TRBV2	TRBJ2-1	CASSGGLGGGRNEQFF